The entry below gives a single TCR beta chain sequence along with its context. These data are taken from a study of blood T cell repertoires in COVID-19. Only in-frame clones appear in the TCRdb table, and some are missing; sequencing was by immunoSEQ multiplex PCR. The profile shows 250,000 or so clones, approximately 90% of them singletons. The germline CDR1 and CDR2 sequences are MDHEN and SYDVKM. The J segment lost 2 bases and the V segment lost 2 bases, leaving 13 bases of the junction unmatched. The CDR3 covers 18 residues. This clonotype was sampled from a woman younger than 45 with acute COVID-19. V and J are TRBV28 and TRBJ2-3; TRBD2 matches at 7 bases. Specimen: PBMCs or T cells enriched from blood (not recorded which). The DNA of the CDR3 is TGTGCCAGCAGTTTAGAGGAGGGAGGGCCGTTTTTCACAGATACGCAGTATTTT. Encoded protein: CASSLEEGGPFFTDTQYF.